This T cell receptor beta chain stems from a study of Graves' ophthalmopathy and Graves' hyperthyroidism. Concerning this clonotype: The antigen remains undetermined.

The CDR3 extends over 13 amino acids. V lost 7 bases and J lost 1; bases outside the gene matches: 4. Points from the study as a whole: Most thyroid-expanded clonotypes exceeding 0.001 frequency were also found in blood. Sensitivity reached around 67% and specificity roughly 72% when the model predicted ophthalmopathy progression.

Each donor who had ophthalmopathy showed moderate-to-severe activity, a CAS of ≥3, a NOSPECS of ≥4, and a duration under 3 months. Patients were excluded if they had other autoimmune diseases or uncontrolled infections, and likewise if pregnancy or lactation applied. TCR beta CDR3 amplification used RNA transcripts. First-round RT-PCR used HTBI primers; second-round multiplex PCR followed. MiXCR, run by TCRdb on the multiplex PCR reads, gives a single entry per CDR3 protein. The table lists hundreds of thousands of distinct CDR3 sequences, roughly 41% of them singletons. The gene calls are TRBV12-3 or TRBV12-4 and TRBJ2-7; 7 positions agree with TRBD2. This receptor was identified in an adult man with Graves' ophthalmopathy. What was sequenced was peripheral blood. The CDR3 loop is CASKWEGSYEQYF. For the CDR3, the DNA is TGTGCCAGCAAATGGGAGGGTTCCTACGAGCAGTACTTC.